Detailed here is one T cell receptor beta chain. Its antigen is currently not known. No base qualities exist here, and no much larger clone lies one base off it. The protocol used for the library was the immunoSEQ multiplex PCR assay. Not all clones reach the TCRdb copy of this immuneACCESS table, which keeps in-frame sequences only. Checked studies attribute under half of the gap to unresolved V genes and leave the rest unexplained. Recorded for this sample are 75,000 to 95,000 clones; more than 85% of them occurred a single time. The ten largest make up 0.95% of the sample. The germline V gene specifies MGHRA as CDR1 and YSYEKL as CDR2. The CDR3 sequence holds 13 residues, the cysteine and phenylalanine included. CDR3 DNA is the only sequence kept; it has 39 bases, read in frame from the first base. V is reduced by 0 bases and J by 2 bases, leaving a spacing of 5 bases between them. This record belongs to a study of T cell changes during pregnancy in multiple sclerosis (dated by TCRdb to the late 2010s). Broadly, across the study: The study examined how the T cell repertoire changed over the course of pregnancy in women with multiple sclerosis.

The sequence joins TRBV4-1 to TRBJ2-7, with the D gene not confidently named. The material sequenced was peripheral blood, taken before pregnancy. This sequence was found in a female donor with multiple sclerosis, enrolled in a pregnancy study. This receptor has the CDR3 CASSQDHTYEQYF. The DNA is TGCGCCAGCAGCCAAGATCACACCTACGAGCAGTACTTC.